This TCR beta chain originates from a study of T cells in localized non-small cell lung cancer. Study results and caveats: Appearances in adjacent lung were noted for a median approximately 52 of the top 100 tumor clones.

Germline V lookup: CDR1 ENHRY, CDR2 SYGVKD. The CDR3 spans 14 residues. V was pared by 4 bases and J by 1 base, with 2 bases of the junction left unmatched. About this clone: Its antigen is unknown.

Sequenced by immunoSEQ multiplex PCR; TCRdb stores in-frame clones only, minus some. The sample records about 23,000 clones, approximately 88% being singletons. This sequence joins TRBV10-3 and TRBJ1-1, with 8 bases lining up with TRBD1. Sequencing was performed on peripheral blood, taken before any cancer treatment. The TCR originated in a male donor aged 60 or older with stage I lung adenocarcinoma. CDR3 region: CAISADRGNTEAFF. DNA for the CDR3: TGTGCCATCAGTGCTGACAGGGGGAACACTGAAGCTTTCTTT.